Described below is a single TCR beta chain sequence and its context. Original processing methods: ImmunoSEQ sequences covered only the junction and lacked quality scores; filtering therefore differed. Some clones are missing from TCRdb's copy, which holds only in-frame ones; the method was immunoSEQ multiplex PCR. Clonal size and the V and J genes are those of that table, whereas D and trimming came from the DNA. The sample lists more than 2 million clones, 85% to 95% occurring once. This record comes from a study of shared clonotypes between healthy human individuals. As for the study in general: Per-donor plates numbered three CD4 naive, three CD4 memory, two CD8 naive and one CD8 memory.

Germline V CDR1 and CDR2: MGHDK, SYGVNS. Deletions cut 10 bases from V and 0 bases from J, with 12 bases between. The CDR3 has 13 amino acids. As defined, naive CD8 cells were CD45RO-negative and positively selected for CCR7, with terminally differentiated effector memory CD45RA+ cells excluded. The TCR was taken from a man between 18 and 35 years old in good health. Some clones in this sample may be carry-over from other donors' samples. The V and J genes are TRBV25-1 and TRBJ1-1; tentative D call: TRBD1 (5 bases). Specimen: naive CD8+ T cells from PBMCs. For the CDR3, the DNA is TGTGCCACTCTTGGACATCTGAACACTGAAGCTTTCTTT. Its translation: CATLGHLNTEAFF. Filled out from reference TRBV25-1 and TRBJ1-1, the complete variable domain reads EADIYQTPRYLVIGTGKKITLECSQTMGHDKMYWYQQDPGMELHLIHYSYGVNSTEKGDLSSESTVSRIRTEHFPLTLESARPSHTSQYLCATLGHLNTEAFFGQGTRLTVV.